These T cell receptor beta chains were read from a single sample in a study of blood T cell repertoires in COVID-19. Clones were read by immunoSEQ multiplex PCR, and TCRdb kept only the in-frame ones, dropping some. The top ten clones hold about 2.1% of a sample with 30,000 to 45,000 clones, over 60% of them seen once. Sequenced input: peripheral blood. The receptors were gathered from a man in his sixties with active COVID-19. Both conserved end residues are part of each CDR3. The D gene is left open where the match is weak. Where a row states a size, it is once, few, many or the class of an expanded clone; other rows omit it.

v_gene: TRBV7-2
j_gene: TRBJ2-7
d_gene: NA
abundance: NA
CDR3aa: CASSLVSSGPYEQYF
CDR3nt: TGTGCCAGCAGCTTAGTTTCCAGCGGCCCATACGAGCAGTACTTC

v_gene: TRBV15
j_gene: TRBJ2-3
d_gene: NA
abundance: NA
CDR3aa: CATSREPVDTQYF
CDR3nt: TGTGCCACCAGCAGAGAGCCGGTAGATACGCAGTATTTT

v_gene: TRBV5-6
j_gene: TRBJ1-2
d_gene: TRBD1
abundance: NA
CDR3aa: CASSLWDRTNYGYTF
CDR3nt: TGTGCCAGCAGCTTGTGGGACAGAACTAACTATGGCTACACCTTC

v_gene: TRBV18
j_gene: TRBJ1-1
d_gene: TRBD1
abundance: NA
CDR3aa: CASSEDRGNTEAFF
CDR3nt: TGTGCCAGCTCAGAAGACAGGGGGAACACTGAAGCTTTCTTT

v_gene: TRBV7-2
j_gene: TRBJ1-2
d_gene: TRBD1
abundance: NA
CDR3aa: CASSPRTGGHGYTF
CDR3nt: TGTGCCAGCAGCCCTAGGACAGGGGGCCATGGCTACACCTTC

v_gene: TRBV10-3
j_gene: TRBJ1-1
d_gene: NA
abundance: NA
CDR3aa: CAISTGLKAEAFF
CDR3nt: TGTGCCATCAGCACCGGACTGAAGGCTGAAGCTTTCTTT

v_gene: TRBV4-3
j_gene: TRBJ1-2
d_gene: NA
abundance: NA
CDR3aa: CASSQWEGNYGYTF
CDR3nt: TGCGCCAGCAGCCAATGGGAGGGAAACTATGGCTACACCTTC

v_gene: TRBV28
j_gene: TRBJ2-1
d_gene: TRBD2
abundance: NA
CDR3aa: CASSSSGGAGEQFF
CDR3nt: TGTGCCAGCAGTTCCAGCGGGGGGGCCGGTGAGCAGTTCTTC

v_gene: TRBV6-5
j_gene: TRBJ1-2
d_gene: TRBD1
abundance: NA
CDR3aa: CASKVGTGAGGYTF
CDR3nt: TGTGCCAGCAAAGTCGGGACAGGGGCGGGCGGCTACACCTTC

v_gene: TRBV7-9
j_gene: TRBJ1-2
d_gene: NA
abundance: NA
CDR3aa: CASSLDRGYTF
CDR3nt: TGTGCCAGCAGCTTAGATCGTGGCTACACCTTC

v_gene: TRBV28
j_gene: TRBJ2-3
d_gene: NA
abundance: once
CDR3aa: CASSYPNTGERDTQYF
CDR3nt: TGTGCCAGCAGTTACCCAAATACTGGAGAGAGAGATACGCAGTATTTT

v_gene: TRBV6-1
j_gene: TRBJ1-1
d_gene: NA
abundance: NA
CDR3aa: CASSELEGSGAFF
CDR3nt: TGTGCCAGCAGTGAATTGGAGGGTTCGGGAGCTTTCTTT

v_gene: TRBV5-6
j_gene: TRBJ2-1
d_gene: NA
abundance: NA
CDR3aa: CASSLWRGSSYNEQFF
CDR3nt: TGTGCCAGCAGCTTGTGGAGGGGCAGCTCCTACAATGAGCAGTTCTTC

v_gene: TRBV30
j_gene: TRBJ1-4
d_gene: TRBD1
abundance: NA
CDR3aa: CAWARDRGKKLFF
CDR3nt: TGTGCCTGGGCCCGGGACAGGGGTAAAAAACTGTTTTTT

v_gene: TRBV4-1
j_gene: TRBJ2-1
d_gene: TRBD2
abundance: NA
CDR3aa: CASSQGASGGSSYNEQFF
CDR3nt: TGCGCCAGCAGCCAAGGGGCTAGCGGGGGGAGCTCCTACAATGAGCAGTTCTTC

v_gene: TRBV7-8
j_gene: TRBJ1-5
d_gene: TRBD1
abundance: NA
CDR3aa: CASSLRPRTGNNQPQHF
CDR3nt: TGTGCCAGCAGCTTACGGCCTCGGACAGGGAACAATCAGCCCCAGCATTTT

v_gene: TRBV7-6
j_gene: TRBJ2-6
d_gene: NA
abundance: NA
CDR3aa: CASSLAGAGTGANVLTF
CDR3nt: TGTGCCAGCAGCTTAGCAGGCGCAGGGACAGGGGCCAACGTCCTGACTTTC

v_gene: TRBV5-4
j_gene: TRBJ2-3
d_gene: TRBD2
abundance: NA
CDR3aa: CASSLLAGGPTDTQYF
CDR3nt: TGTGCCAGCAGCTTACTAGCGGGGGGGCCCACAGATACGCAGTATTTT

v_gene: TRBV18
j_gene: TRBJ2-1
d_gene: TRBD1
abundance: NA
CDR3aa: CASSPPTLGQGTFLYNEQFF
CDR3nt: TGTGCCAGCTCACCACCAACCTTAGGACAGGGTACTTTTCTGTACAATGAGCAGTTCTTC

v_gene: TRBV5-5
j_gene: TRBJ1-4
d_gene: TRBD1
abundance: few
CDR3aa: CASSLLQGVLSNEKLFF
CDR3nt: TGTGCCAGCAGCTTGCTGCAGGGGGTCCTCTCTAATGAAAAACTGTTTTTT

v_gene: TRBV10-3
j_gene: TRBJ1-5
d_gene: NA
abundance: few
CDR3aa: CAISVGGAYSNQPQHF
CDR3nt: TGTGCCATCAGTGTGGGGGGGGCTTATAGCAATCAGCCCCAGCATTTT

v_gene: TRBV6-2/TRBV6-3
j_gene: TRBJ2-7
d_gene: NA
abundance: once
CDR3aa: CASRPSSRGYEQYF
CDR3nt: TGTGCCAGCAGGCCTTCTTCCCGGGGCTACGAGCAGTACTTC

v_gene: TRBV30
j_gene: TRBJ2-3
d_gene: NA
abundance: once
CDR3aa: CAWSLGQGGDTQYF
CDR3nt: TGTGCCTGGAGTCTAGGACAGGGAGGGGATACGCAGTATTTT

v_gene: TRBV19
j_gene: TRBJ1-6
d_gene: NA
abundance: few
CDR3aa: CASREQQNFNFNSPLHF
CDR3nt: TGTGCCAGTAGAGAACAGCAGAATTTTAATTTTAATTCACCCCTCCACTTT

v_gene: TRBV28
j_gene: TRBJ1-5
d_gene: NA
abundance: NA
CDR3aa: CASSLYESNQPQHF
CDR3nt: TGTGCCAGCAGTTTATACGAGAGCAATCAGCCCCAGCATTTT

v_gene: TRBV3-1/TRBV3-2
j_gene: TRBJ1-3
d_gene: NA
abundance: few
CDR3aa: CASSQQGGNTIYF
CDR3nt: TGTGCCAGCAGCCAGCAGGGGGGAAACACCATATATTTT

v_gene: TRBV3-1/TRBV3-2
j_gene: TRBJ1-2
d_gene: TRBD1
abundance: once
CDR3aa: CASSQAGQAYGYTF
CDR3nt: TGTGCCAGCAGCCAAGCGGGACAGGCCTATGGCTACACCTTC

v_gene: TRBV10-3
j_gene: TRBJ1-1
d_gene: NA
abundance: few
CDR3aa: CAIGYGLNTEAFF
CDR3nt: TGTGCCATCGGTTACGGGTTGAACACTGAAGCTTTCTTT

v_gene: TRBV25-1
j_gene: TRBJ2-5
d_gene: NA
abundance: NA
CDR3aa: CASWLGRMIPQETQYF
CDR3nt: TGTGCCAGCTGGTTGGGGCGGATGATCCCGCAAGAGACCCAGTACTTC

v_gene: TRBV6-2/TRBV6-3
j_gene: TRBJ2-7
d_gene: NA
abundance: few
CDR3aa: CASSPLSEQYF
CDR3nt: TGTGCCAGCAGCCCCCTTTCCGAGCAGTACTTC

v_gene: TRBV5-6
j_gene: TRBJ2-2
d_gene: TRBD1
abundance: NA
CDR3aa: CASSLGTGYAGELFF
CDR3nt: TGTGCCAGCAGCTTGGGGACAGGGTACGCCGGGGAGCTGTTTTTT

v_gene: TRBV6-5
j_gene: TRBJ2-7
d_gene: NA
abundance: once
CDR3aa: CASSYRGSYEQYF
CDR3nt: TGTGCCAGCAGTTACAGGGGGTCCTACGAGCAGTACTTC

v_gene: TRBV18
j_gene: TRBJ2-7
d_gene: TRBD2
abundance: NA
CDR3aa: CASSASGGSYEQYF
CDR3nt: TGTGCCAGCTCGGCTAGCGGGGGATCCTACGAGCAGTACTTC

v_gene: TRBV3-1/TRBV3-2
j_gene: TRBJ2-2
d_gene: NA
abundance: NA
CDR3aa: CASSLAGPPSGELFF
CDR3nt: TGTGCCAGCAGCCTCGCTGGGCCCCCCTCCGGGGAGCTGTTTTTT

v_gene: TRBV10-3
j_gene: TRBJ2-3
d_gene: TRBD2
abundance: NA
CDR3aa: CAIKRGGFTDTQYF
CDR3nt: TGTGCCATCAAGCGCGGGGGGTTCACAGATACGCAGTATTTT

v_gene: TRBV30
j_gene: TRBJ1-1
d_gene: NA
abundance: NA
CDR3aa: CAWSVQGGSRTEAFF
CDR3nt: TGTGCCTGGAGTGTACAGGGAGGGAGTAGGACTGAAGCTTTCTTT

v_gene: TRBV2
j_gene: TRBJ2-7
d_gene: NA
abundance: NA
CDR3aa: CASSGGPKAGYEQYF
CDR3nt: TGTGCCAGCAGTGGGGGCCCCAAAGCAGGCTACGAGCAGTACTTC